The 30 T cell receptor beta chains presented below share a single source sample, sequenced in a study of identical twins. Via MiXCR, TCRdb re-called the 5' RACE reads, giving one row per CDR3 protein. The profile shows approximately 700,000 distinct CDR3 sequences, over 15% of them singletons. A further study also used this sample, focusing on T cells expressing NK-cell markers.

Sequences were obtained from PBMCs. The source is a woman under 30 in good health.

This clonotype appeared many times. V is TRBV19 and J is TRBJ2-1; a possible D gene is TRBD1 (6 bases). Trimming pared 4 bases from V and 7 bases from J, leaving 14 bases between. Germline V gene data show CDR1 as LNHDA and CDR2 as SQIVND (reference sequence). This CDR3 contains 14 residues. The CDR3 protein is CASSRQVETNEQFF. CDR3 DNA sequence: TGTGCCAGTAGTAGACAGGTAGAGACTAATGAGCAGTTCTTC.

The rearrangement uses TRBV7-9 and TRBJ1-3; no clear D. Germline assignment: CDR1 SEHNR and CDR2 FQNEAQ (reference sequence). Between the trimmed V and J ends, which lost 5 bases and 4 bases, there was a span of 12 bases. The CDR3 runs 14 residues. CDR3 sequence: CASSPEAAGNTIYF. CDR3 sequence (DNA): TGTGCCAGCAGCCCCGAGGCGGCGGGAAACACCATATATTTT.

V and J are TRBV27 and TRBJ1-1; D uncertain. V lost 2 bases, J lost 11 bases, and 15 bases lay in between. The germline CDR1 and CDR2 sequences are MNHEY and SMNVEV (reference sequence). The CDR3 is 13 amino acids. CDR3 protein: CASSLREGREAFF. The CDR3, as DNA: TGTGCCAGCAGTTTAAGGGAAGGGAGGGAGGCTTTCTTT.

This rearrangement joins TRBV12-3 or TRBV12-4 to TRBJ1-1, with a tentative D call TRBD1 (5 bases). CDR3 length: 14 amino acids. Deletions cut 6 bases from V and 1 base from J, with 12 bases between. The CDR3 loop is CASRRGVRNTEAFF. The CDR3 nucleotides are TGTGCCAGCAGGAGGGGAGTGAGGAACACTGAAGCTTTCTTT.

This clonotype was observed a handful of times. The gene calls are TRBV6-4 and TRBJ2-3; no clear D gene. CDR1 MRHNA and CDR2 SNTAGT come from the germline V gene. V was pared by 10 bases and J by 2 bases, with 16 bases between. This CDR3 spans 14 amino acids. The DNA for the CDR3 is TGTGCCACTGCCCAAAGCCATTACACAGATACGCAGTATTTT. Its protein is CATAQSHYTDTQYF.

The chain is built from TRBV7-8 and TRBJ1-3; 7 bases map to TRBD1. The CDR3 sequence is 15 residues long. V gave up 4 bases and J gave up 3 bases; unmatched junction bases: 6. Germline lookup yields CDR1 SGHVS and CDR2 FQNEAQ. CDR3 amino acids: CASSSQTGFGNTIYF. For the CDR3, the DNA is TGTGCCAGCAGCTCGCAGACAGGGTTTGGAAACACCATATATTTT.

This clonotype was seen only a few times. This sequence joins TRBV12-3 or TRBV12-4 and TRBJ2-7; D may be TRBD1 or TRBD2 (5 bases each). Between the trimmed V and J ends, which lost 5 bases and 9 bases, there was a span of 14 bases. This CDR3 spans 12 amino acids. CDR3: CASSDSPGRQYF. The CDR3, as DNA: TGTGCCAGCAGTGATTCCCCGGGACGGCAGTACTTC.

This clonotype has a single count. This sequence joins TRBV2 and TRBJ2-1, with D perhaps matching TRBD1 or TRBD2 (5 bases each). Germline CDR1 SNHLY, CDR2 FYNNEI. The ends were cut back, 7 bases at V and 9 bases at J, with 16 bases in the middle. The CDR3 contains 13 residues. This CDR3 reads CASTWDPASEQFF. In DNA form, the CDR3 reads TGTGCCAGCACATGGGACCCCGCAAGTGAGCAGTTCTTC.

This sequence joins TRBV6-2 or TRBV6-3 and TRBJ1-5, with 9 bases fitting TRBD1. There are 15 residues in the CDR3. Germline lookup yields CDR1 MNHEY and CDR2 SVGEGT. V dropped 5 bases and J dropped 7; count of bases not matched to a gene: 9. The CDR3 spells CASSGRDRANQPQHF. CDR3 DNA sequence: TGTGCCAGCAGTGGTCGGGACAGGGCTAACCAGCCCCAGCATTTT.

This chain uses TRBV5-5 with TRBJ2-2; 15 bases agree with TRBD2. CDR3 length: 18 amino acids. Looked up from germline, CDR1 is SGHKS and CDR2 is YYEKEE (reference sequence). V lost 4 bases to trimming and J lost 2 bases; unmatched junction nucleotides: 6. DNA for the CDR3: TGTGCCAGCAGCATCGGGACTAGCGGGAGGTCAAACACCGGGGAGCTGTTTTTT. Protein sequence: CASSIGTSGRSNTGELFF.

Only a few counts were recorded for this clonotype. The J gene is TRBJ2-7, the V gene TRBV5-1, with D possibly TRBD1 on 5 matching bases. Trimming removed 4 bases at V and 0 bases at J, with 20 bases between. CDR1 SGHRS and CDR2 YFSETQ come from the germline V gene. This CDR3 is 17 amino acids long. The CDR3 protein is CASSRKQQESLSYEQYF. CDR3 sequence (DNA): TGCGCCAGCAGCCGGAAGCAACAGGAGTCCCTCTCCTACGAGCAGTACTTC.

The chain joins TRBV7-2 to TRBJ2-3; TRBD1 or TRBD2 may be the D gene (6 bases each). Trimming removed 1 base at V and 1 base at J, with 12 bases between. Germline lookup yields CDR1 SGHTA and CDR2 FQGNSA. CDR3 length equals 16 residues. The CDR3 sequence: CASSLGGAVGTDTQYF. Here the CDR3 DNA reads TGTGCCAGCAGCTTAGGGGGGGCGGTGGGCACAGATACGCAGTATTTT.

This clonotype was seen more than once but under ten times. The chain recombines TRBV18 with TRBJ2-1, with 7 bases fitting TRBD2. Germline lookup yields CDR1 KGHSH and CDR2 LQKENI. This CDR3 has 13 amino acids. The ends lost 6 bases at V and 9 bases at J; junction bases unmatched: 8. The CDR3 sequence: CASSTGTTGEQFF. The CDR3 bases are TGTGCCAGCTCGACTGGGACTACGGGTGAGCAGTTCTTC.

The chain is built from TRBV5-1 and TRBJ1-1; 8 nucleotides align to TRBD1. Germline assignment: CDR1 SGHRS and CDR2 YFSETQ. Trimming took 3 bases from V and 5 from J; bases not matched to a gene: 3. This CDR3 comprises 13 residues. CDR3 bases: TGCGCCAGCAGCTGGACAGGGAAGACTGAAGCTTTCTTT. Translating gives CASSWTGKTEAFF.

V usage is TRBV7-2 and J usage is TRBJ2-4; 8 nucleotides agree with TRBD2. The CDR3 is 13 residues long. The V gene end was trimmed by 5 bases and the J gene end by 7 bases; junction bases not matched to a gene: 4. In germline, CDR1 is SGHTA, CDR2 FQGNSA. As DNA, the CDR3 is TGTGCCAGCAGCAGAGGACTAGCCAACATTCAGTACTTC. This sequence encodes CASSRGLANIQYF.

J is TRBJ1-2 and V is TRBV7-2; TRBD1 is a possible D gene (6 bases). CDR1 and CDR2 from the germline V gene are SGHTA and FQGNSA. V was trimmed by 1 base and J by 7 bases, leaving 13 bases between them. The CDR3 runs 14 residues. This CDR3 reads CASSLDPTGGGYTF. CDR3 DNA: TGTGCCAGCAGCTTAGACCCGACAGGCGGTGGCTACACCTTC.

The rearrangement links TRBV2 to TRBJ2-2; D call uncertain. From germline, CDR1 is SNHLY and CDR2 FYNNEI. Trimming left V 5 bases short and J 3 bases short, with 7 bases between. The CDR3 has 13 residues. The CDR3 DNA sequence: TGTGCCAGCAGTATATGGGACACCGGGGAGCTGTTTTTT. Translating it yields CASSIWDTGELFF.

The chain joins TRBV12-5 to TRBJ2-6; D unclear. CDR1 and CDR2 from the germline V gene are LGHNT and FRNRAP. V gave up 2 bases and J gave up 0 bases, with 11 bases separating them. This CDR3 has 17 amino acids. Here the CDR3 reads CASGLSLRHSGANVLTF. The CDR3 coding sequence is TGTGCTAGTGGTTTGTCCCTGAGGCACTCTGGGGCCAACGTCCTGACTTTC. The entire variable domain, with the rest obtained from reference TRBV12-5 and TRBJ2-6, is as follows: DARVTQTPRHKVTEMGQEVTMRCQPILGHNTVFWYRQTMMQGLELLAYFRNRAPLDDSGMPKDRFSAEMPDATLATLKIQPSEPRDSAVYFCASGLSLRHSGANVLTFGAGSRLTVL.

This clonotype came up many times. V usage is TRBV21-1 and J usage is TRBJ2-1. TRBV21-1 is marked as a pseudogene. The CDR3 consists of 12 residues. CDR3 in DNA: TGTGCCAGCAGCAAAGTGGCTGGTGAGCAGTTCTTC. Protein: CASSKVAGEQFF.

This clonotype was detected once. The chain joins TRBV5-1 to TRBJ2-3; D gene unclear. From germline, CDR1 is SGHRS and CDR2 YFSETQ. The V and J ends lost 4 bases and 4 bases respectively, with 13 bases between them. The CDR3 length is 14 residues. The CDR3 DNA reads TGCGCCAGCAGCAGTGGACGGCTCGCAGATACGCAGTATTTT. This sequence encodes CASSSGRLADTQYF.

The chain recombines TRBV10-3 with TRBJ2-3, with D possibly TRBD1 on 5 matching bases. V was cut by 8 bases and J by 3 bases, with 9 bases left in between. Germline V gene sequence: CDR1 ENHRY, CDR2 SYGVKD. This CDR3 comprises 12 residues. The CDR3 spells CAIGRETDTQYF. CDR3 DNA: TGTGCCATCGGCAGGGAAACAGATACGCAGTATTTT.

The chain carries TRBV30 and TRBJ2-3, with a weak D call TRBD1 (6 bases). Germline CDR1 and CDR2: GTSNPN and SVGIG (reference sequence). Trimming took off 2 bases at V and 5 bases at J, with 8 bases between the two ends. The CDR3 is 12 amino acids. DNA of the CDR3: TGTGCCTGGAGTAGGGGGAAAGATACGCAGTATTTT. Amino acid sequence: CAWSRGKDTQYF. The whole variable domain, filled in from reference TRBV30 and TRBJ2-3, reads SQTIHQWPATLVQPVGSPLSLECTVEGTSNPNLYWYRQAAGRGLQLLFYSVGIGQISSEVPQNLSASRPQDRQFILSSKKLLLSDSGFYLCAWSRGKDTQYFGPGTRLTVL.

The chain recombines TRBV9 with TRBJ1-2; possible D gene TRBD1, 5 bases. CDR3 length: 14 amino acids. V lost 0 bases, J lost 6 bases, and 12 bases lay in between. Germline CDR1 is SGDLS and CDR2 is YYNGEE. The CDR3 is CASSVDPGLNGYTF. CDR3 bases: TGTGCCAGCAGCGTAGATCCGGGACTGAATGGCTACACCTTC.

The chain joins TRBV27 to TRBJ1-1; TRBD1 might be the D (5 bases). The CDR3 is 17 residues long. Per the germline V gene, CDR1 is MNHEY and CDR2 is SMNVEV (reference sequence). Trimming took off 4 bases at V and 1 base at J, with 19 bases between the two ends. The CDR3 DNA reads TGTGCCAGCAGTTCCGACAGCCCAATAACACCGAACACTGAAGCTTTCTTT. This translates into CASSSDSPITPNTEAFF.

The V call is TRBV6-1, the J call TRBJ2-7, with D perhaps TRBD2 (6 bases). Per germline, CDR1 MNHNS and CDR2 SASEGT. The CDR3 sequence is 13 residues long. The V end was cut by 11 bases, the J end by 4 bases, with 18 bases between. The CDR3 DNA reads TGTGCCGCGGGACCCAGGGACGATTACGAGCAGTACTTC. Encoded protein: CAAGPRDDYEQYF.

In DNA, the CDR3 is TGTGCCACCAGTGATGCGTTCGTCGGTGAGCAGTTCTTC. Residues: CATSDAFVGEQFF. The chain has TRBV24-1 and TRBJ2-1; no firm D call. The CDR3 is 13 residues long. The germline CDR1 and CDR2 sequences are KGHDR and SFDVKD. Trimming removed 3 bases from V and 9 bases from J, with 11 bases in between.

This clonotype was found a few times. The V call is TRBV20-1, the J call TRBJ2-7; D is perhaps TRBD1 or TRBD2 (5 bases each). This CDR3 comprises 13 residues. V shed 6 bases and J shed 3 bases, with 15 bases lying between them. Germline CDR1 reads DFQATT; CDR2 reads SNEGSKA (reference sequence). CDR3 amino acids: CSASGTTNYEQYF. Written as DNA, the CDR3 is TGCAGTGCCTCCGGGACCACCAACTACGAGCAGTACTTC.

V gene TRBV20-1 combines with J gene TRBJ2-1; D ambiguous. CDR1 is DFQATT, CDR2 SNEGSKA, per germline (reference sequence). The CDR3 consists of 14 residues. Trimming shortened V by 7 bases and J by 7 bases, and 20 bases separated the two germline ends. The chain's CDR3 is CSGKTWGSVNEQFF. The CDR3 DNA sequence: TGCAGTGGCAAAACCTGGGGAAGTGTGAATGAGCAGTTCTTC.

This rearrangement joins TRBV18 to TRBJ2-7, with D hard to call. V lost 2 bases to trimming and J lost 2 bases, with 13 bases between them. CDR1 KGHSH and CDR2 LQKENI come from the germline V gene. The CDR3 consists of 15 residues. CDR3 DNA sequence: TGTGCCAGCTCACCATTAGGTCACCCTCCCTACGAGCAGTACTTC. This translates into CASSPLGHPPYEQYF.

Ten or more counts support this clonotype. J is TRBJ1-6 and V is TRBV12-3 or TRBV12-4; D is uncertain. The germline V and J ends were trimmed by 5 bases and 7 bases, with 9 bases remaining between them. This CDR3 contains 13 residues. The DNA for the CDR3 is TGTGCCAGCAGTCTACCGGGGAATTCACCCCTCCACTTT. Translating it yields CASSLPGNSPLHF.